The 8 T cell receptor beta chains below come from one sample, sequenced in a study of blood T cells in healthy people across ages (dated by TCRdb to the mid-2010s). The protocol used for the library was 5' RACE. Sequencing instrument: Illumina HiSeq 2500. A second roughly 7 to 11 cycle PCR used a sample-barcoded 5' primer and a J-beta primer mix. TCRdb trimmed public reads at Q25 via fastp, called clones via MiXCR and kept in-frame beta chains. Rows merge per CDR3 protein into single entries with the most common DNA and genes. For this sample there are 1.2 million to 1.5 million distinct CDR3 sequences; approximately 59% appear just once. Of the sample, 5.5% to 8% falls within the top ten clones. Input material: blood. These receptors were obtained from a man in his late teens or twenties in good health.

V is TRBV20-1 and J is TRBJ2-7; D gene ambiguous. V dropped 3 bases and J dropped 5 bases, with 26 bases sitting between them. The CDR3 contains 17 residues. CDR1 and CDR2 from the germline V gene are DFQATT and SNEGSKA (reference sequence). CDR3 DNA: TGCAGTGCTAGCTTCAGGCTTGGGCCACAGATAGTCGACGAGCAGTACTTC. Translating gives CSASFRLGPQIVDEQYF.

As concerns this clonotype: One end of the junction varies from germline; a read error may be responsible. This rearrangement joins TRBV13 to TRBJ2-3; TRBD2 is a possible D gene (6 bases). The length of the CDR3 is 15 residues. The V gene's germline CDR1 is PRHDT and CDR2 FYEKMQ (reference sequence). Written as DNA, the CDR3 is TGTACCAGCAGCCCCGGGACTCTGACCCCCGATACGCAGTATTTT. Its translation is CTSSPGTLTPDTQYF. Combining the CDR3 with reference TRBV13 and TRBJ2-3 gives the whole variable domain AAGVIQSPRHLIKEKRETATLKCYPIPRHDTVYWYQQGPGQDPQFLISFYEKMQSDKGSIPDRFSAQQFSDYHSELNMSSLELGDSALYFCTSSPGTLTPDTQYFGPGTRLTVL.

V gene TRBV2 combines with J gene TRBJ2-1; TRBD2 aligns across 12 bases. Germline V gene lookup returns CDR1 SNHLY and CDR2 FYNNEI. Trimming removed 7 bases from V and 0 bases from J; junction bases left unmatched: 22. The CDR3 length is 22 residues. The CDR3 nucleotides are TGTGCCAGCACAATCCGGGGGGCAGTAGGAACTAGCGGGGGGTCCTCCTACAATGAGCAGTTCTTC. This encodes CASTIRGAVGTSGGSSYNEQFF.

Note on this clonotype: Its ends do not fully match the called genes, so a read error is possible. This rearrangement joins TRBV6-2 or TRBV6-3 to TRBJ2-3, with no clear D. Germline V lookup: CDR1 MNHEY, CDR2 SVGEGT. The CDR3 length is 12 residues. The CDR3 bases are TGTGCCAGCAGCGAATACCCAGACACGCAGTATTTT. Amino acids: CASSEYPDTQYF.

The J gene is TRBJ2-1, the V gene TRBV7-8, with 13 positions matching TRBD2. The germline gives CDR1 SGHVS, CDR2 FQNEAQ. Unmatched junction bases numbered 9, after V lost 4 bases and J lost 0 bases. The CDR3 loop spans 19 amino acids. For the CDR3, the DNA is TGTGCCAGCAGCTCCGCGAGACTAGCGGGAGGCCGCTCCTACAATGAGCAGTTCTTC. Translated: CASSSARLAGGRSYNEQFF.

The J gene is TRBJ2-2, the V gene TRBV12-3 or TRBV12-4; TRBD1 matches 9 bases. This CDR3 is 16 amino acids long. Trimming took 5 bases from V and 5 from J; bases not matched to a gene: 9. This CDR3 is CASSARQGDGTGELFF. The CDR3 bases are TGTGCCAGCAGTGCCCGACAGGGGGATGGTACCGGGGAGCTGTTTTTT.

The chain uses TRBV15 and TRBJ2-1; 11 nucleotides agree with TRBD1. After removal of 1 base from V and 4 bases from J, the junction contained 6 bases not matched to a gene. The CDR3 has 17 residues. Germline V gene data show CDR1 as LNHNV and CDR2 as YYDKDF (reference sequence). CDR3 in DNA: TGTGCCACCAGCAGAGGGACAGGGGGCCTAATATACAATGAGCAGTTCTTC. It is translated as CATSRGTGGLIYNEQFF.

Notes on this clonotype: One junction end disagrees with the germline gene, perhaps due to a read error. The gene calls are TRBV10-3 and TRBJ1-1; D not resolved. The CDR3 is 15 residues long. Germline assignment: CDR1 ENHRY and CDR2 SYGVKD. The CDR3 DNA reads as TGTGTCATCAGTGAGTCGGGCCGCGAGAACACTGAAGCTTTCTTT. Protein: CVISESGRENTEAFF.